The T cell receptor (beta chain) described here comes from a study of blood T cell repertoires in COVID-19. Study-wide context: The samples span acute and convalescent COVID-19 from the United States, Italy and Spain.

Trimming pared 8 bases from V and 4 bases from J, leaving 14 bases between. CDR3 length: 13 amino acids. This clone was counted a few times. Study processing details: Reference gene primer amplification yielded estimated nucleated cell counts. Profiling relied on immunoSEQ multiplex PCR, and the TCRdb table lists in-frame clones only, not all of them. That table supplies the V and J calls and clone size; D and trimming were determined from the DNA. This table holds a few hundred thousand clones, approximately 90% found once. Sample: peripheral blood. The genes are TRBV12-3 or TRBV12-4 and TRBJ1-1; D possibly corresponds to TRBD1 (6 bases). The clonotype originates from a man between 18 and 29 years old with active or convalescent COVID-19. CDR3: CASRAVGATEAFF. CDR3 in DNA: TGTGCCAGCCGAGCCGTGGGGGCCACTGAAGCTTTCTTT.